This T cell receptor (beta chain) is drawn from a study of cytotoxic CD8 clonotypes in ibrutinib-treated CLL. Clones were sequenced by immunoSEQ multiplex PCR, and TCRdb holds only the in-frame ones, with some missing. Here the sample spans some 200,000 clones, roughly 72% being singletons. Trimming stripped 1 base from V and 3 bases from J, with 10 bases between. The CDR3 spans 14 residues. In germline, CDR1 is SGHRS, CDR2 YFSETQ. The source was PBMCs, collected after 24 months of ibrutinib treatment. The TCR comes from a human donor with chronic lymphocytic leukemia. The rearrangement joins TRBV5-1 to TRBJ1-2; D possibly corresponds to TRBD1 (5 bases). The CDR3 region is CASSLKGSDYGYTF. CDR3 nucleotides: TGCGCCAGCAGCTTGAAGGGGTCAGACTATGGCTACACCTTC. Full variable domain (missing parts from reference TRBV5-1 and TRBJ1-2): KAGVTQTPRYLIKTRGQQVTLSCSPISGHRSVSWYQQTPGQGLQFLFEYFSETQRNKGNFPGRFSGRQFSNSRSEMNVSTLELGDSALYLCASSLKGSDYGYTFGSGTRLTVV.